This entry lists 31 T cell receptor beta chains sequenced from one sample in a study of cytomegalovirus exposure and HLA in healthy donors. The primer mix had 60 Vbeta and 13 Jbeta primers. Only in-frame clones appear in the TCRdb table, and some are missing; sequencing was by immunoSEQ multiplex PCR. This table holds about 160,000 clones, around 83% found once. The sample was PBMCs. The receptor set was obtained from a male donor in good health and CMV-seropositive.

The J gene is TRBJ2-7, the V gene TRBV9; 8 bases align to TRBD2. The CDR3 is 15 residues long. The V gene end was trimmed by 0 bases and the J gene end by 0 bases; junction bases not matched to a gene: 2. From germline, CDR1 is SGDLS and CDR2 YYNGEE. The CDR3 sequence: CASSVESGSSYEQYF. The CDR3 DNA reads TGTGCCAGCAGCGTAGAGAGCGGGAGCTCCTACGAGCAGTACTTC.

This clone is a singleton in its sample. The chain uses TRBV27 and TRBJ1-1, with TRBD1 as a possible D gene (5 bases). Trimming left V 6 bases short and J 4 bases short, with 15 bases between. CDR3 length equals 14 residues. CDR1 MNHEY and CDR2 SMNVEV come from the germline V gene (reference sequence). The CDR3 DNA sequence: TGTGCCAGCAGGTTGGGGGGAGCGATCACTGAAGCTTTCTTT. Translating gives CASRLGGAITEAFF.

The V and J genes are TRBV5-3 and TRBJ2-4, with 7 nucleotides matching TRBD1. TRBV5-3 is known as an ORF, though its function is uncertain. Losses at the gene ends were 4 bases for V and 8 bases for J; bases not matched to a gene: 9. This CDR3 contains 14 residues. The CDR3 DNA is TGTGCCAGAAGCCCCGGGACAGCCGAGGACATTCAGTACTTC. Protein product: CARSPGTAEDIQYF.

DNA of the CDR3: TGTGCCACCAGCAGAGATATCTACGAGCAGTACTTC. Its translation: CATSRDIYEQYF. The chain joins TRBV15 to TRBJ2-7; D remains unclear. The germline V gene encodes CDR1 LNHNV and CDR2 YYDKDF (reference sequence). This CDR3 spans 12 amino acids. V gave up 0 bases and J gave up 3 bases, with 3 bases separating them.

The rearrangement joins TRBV5-4 to TRBJ1-2; TRBD1 agrees at 8 bases. The V gene's germline CDR1 is SGHNT and CDR2 YYREEE (reference sequence). The ends lost 4 bases at V and 8 bases at J; junction bases unmatched: 13. The CDR3 contains 15 residues. The CDR3 DNA is TGTGCCAGCAGCCAGGGACAGGTGACCTCGGGCGGCTACACCTTC. Protein product: CASSQGQVTSGGYTF.

The chain is built from TRBV4-1 and TRBJ2-4; 7 nucleotides agree with TRBD2. CDR3 length: 14 amino acids. V dropped 7 bases and J dropped 0; count of bases not matched to a gene: 3. The germline V gene has CDR1 MGHRA and CDR2 YSYEKL. The CDR3 DNA reads as TGCGCCAGCAAAGCGGGGATAGCCAAAAACATTCAGTACTTC. Residues: CASKAGIAKNIQYF.

The chain joins TRBV11-2 to TRBJ1-2; possible D gene TRBD1, 5 bases. The length of the CDR3 is 14 residues. The ends were cut back, 4 bases at V and 4 bases at J, with 13 bases in the middle. The germline CDR1 and CDR2 sequences are SGHAT and FQNNGV. For the CDR3, the DNA is TGTGCCAGCAGCTACGTATTGCAGGGCTATGGCTACACCTTC. The encoded protein is CASSYVLQGYGYTF.

This chain links TRBV10-3 with TRBJ2-2; TRBD2 agrees at 10 bases. The CDR3 spans 17 residues. Trimming cost V 4 bases and J 0 bases; bases outside gene matches: 5. The germline gives CDR1 ENHRY, CDR2 SYGVKD. The CDR3 DNA sequence: TGTGCCATCAGTGGACTAGCGGGTGACGCGAACACCGGGGAGCTGTTTTTT. As protein: CAISGLAGDANTGELFF.

This chain links TRBV5-1 with TRBJ2-1; TRBD1 agrees at 8 bases. CDR3 length equals 15 residues. The germline V gene has CDR1 SGHRS and CDR2 YFSETQ. With 6 bases clipped from V and 2 bases from J, the junction kept 7 bases outside the gene matches. The CDR3 is CASNNGTGTYNEQFF. The CDR3 DNA follows: TGCGCCAGCAATAACGGGACAGGAACCTACAATGAGCAGTTCTTC.

This chain joins TRBV6-5 and TRBJ2-1, with 8 bases that match TRBD2. The V gene end was trimmed by 8 bases and the J gene end by 0 bases; junction bases not matched to a gene: 6. The CDR3 is 15 residues long. Germline CDR1 is MNHEY and CDR2 is SVGAGI. The DNA of the CDR3 is TGTGCCAGCGCACGAGGGACTAGCTCCTACAATGAGCAGTTCTTC. This codes for CASARGTSSYNEQFF.

The gene calls are TRBV4-3 and TRBJ2-1; the D gene is possibly TRBD2 (5 bases). CDR1 is LGHNA and CDR2 is YSLEER in the germline V gene. This CDR3 has 14 amino acids. Trimming pared 0 bases from V and 4 bases from J, leaving 7 bases between. The CDR3 DNA follows: TGCGCCAGCAGCCAAGAGAGGGTGTACAATGAGCAGTTCTTC. This translates into CASSQERVYNEQFF.

This clone was recorded a few times. The chain is built from TRBV27 and TRBJ2-7; D is uncertain. CDR3 length equals 13 residues. Deletions cut 3 bases from V and 2 bases from J, with 8 bases between. The germline V gene has CDR1 MNHEY and CDR2 SMNVEV (reference sequence). Written as DNA, the CDR3 is TGTGCCAGCAGTTTTTACCCTACCTACGAGCAGTACTTC. Amino acids: CASSFYPTYEQYF.

The J gene is TRBJ1-5, the V gene TRBV2; 9 bases are shared with TRBD1. The germline V gene has CDR1 SNHLY and CDR2 FYNNEI. The V and J ends lost 8 bases and 3 bases, in that order; junction bases with no gene match: 11. This CDR3 is 16 amino acids long. The chain's CDR3 is CASGSGTGTLNQPQHF. CDR3 DNA: TGTGCCAGCGGAAGCGGGACAGGGACACTCAATCAGCCCCAGCATTTT.

The chain recombines TRBV28 with TRBJ2-5; D remains ambiguous. Trimming stripped 3 bases from V and 4 bases from J, with 9 bases between. Germline CDR1 reads MDHEN; CDR2 reads SYDVKM. The CDR3 totals 13 residues. CDR3 nucleotide sequence: TGTGCCAGCAGTTTCTTAGCCGGAGAGACCCAGTACTTC. Protein: CASSFLAGETQYF. The whole variable domain, filled in from reference TRBV28 and TRBJ2-5, reads DVKVTQSSRYLVKRTGEKVFLECVQDMDHENMFWYRQDPGLGLRLIYFSYDVKMKEKGDIPEGYSVSREKKERFSLILESASTNQTSMYLCASSFLAGETQYFGPGTRLLVL.

The chain links TRBV6-1 to TRBJ2-6; D possibly corresponds to TRBD1 (5 bases). The CDR3 is 15 residues long. CDR1 and CDR2 from the germline V gene are MNHNS and SASEGT. Trimming removed 2 bases from V and 0 bases from J, with 5 bases in between. The CDR3 nucleotides are TGTGCCAGCAGTGAAAGGGGCTCTGGGGCCAACGTCCTGACTTTC. The encoded protein is CASSERGSGANVLTF.

The chain carries TRBV30 and TRBJ2-1; 7 nucleotides match TRBD2. Looked up from germline, CDR1 is GTSNPN and CDR2 is SVGIG (reference sequence). The CDR3 consists of 17 residues. Trimming at V came to 2 bases and at J to 1 base, leaving 11 bases not matched to a gene. CDR3: CAWSMLILASSYNEQFF. CDR3 DNA sequence: TGTGCCTGGAGTATGCTGATACTAGCGAGTTCCTACAATGAGCAGTTCTTC. The full variable domain, completed using reference TRBV30 and TRBJ2-1, is SQTIHQWPATLVQPVGSPLSLECTVEGTSNPNLYWYRQAAGRGLQLLFYSVGIGQISSEVPQNLSASRPQDRQFILSSKKLLLSDSGFYLCAWSMLILASSYNEQFFGPGTRLTVL.

V is TRBV29-1 and J is TRBJ2-1; no firm D call. Germline CDR1 and CDR2: SQVTM and ANQGSEA. The CDR3 spans 13 residues. Trimming shortened V by 3 bases and J by 2 bases, and 8 bases separated the two germline ends. CDR3 sequence: CSVDRRTYNEQFF. As DNA, the CDR3 is TGCAGCGTTGACAGGCGAACCTACAATGAGCAGTTCTTC.

This clone was detected only once. The chain carries TRBV30 and TRBJ1-2; no firm D call. The CDR3 covers 11 residues. V was trimmed by 1 base and J by 8 bases, leaving 8 bases between them. Germline loops: CDR1 GTSNPN, CDR2 SVGIG (reference sequence). Here the CDR3 reads CAWSAAVGYTF. CDR3 bases: TGTGCCTGGAGTGCCGCGGTGGGCTACACCTTC.

V usage is TRBV2 and J usage is TRBJ2-7; 7 bases are a match to TRBD1. Germline loops: CDR1 SNHLY, CDR2 FYNNEI. The CDR3 loop spans 15 amino acids. CDR3 in amino acids: CTAAKTGVVPHEQYF. The CDR3 coding sequence is TGTACTGCCGCCAAAACAGGGGTCGTTCCCCACGAGCAGTACTTC. Combining the CDR3 with reference TRBV2 and TRBJ2-7 gives the whole variable domain EPEVTQTPSHQVTQMGQEVILRCVPISNHLYFYWYRQILGQKVEFLVSFYNNEISEKSEIFDDQFSVERPDGSNFTLKIRSTKLEDSAMYFCTAAKTGVVPHEQYFGPGTRLTVT.

The chain has TRBV6-5 and TRBJ2-3; the match to TRBD2 covers 8 bases. The CDR3 is 16 residues long. Germline V gene sequence: CDR1 MNHEY, CDR2 SVGAGI. V was clipped by 1 base and J by 5 bases; unmatched bases: 8. CDR3 amino acids: CASSYLGGRRVDTQYF. The DNA of the CDR3 is TGTGCCAGCAGTTACTTGGGCGGGAGGCGGGTAGATACGCAGTATTTT.

The chain employs TRBV11-3 and TRBJ2-2; TRBD2 aligns across 9 bases. The CDR3 totals 18 residues. J was trimmed by 4 bases and V by 0 bases; bases with no gene match: 9. CDR1 is SGHNT and CDR2 is YENEEA in the germline V gene. CDR3 DNA: TGTGCCAGCAGCTTAGATCAAGGGGGGACTAGCATCACCGGGGAGCTGTTTTTT. It translates to CASSLDQGGTSITGELFF.

This clone was found a few times. J is TRBJ1-3 and V is TRBV2; D not resolved. The CDR3 spans 17 residues. Germline CDR1 is SNHLY and CDR2 is FYNNEI. Trimming stripped 9 bases from V and 9 bases from J, with 30 bases between. CDR3 sequence: CASTRDYPPSRKGTIYF. The CDR3 region has the DNA TGTGCCAGTACTCGTGACTACCCGCCCTCACGGAAAGGCACCATATATTTT.

This clone was seen a single time. The rearrangement joins TRBV5-1 to TRBJ1-3; the D is unclear. V dropped 4 bases and J dropped 4 bases, with 12 bases sitting between them. Germline lookup yields CDR1 SGHRS and CDR2 YFSETQ. The CDR3 sequence is 14 residues long. The CDR3 DNA sequence: TGCGCCAGCAGCATGGGGAGTCGAGGAAACACCATATATTTT. Its translation is CASSMGSRGNTIYF.

This chain joins TRBV6-5 and TRBJ1-6, with D perhaps TRBD1 (6 bases). CDR1 MNHEY and CDR2 SVGAGI come from the germline V gene. The CDR3 is made up of 16 amino acids. V lost 2 bases and J 8 bases, leaving 16 bases between the germline ends. The CDR3 sequence is CASSYAQQGRDSPLHF. For the CDR3, the DNA is TGTGCCAGCAGTTACGCCCAACAGGGAAGGGATTCACCCCTCCACTTT.

CDR3 nucleotides: TGTGCCAGCCACTCCGGGGAGGGCCACACCGGGGAGCTGTTTTTT. It specifies CASHSGEGHTGELFF. J is TRBJ2-2 and V is TRBV6-6; TRBD2 aligns across 7 bases. This CDR3 comprises 15 residues. V dropped 8 bases and J dropped 3; count of bases not matched to a gene: 9. Germline CDR1 MNHNY, CDR2 SVGAGI (reference sequence).

V and J are TRBV27 and TRBJ1-1, with a tentative D call TRBD1 (6 bases). The CDR3 consists of 14 residues. Germline CDR1 and CDR2: MNHEY and SMNVEV (reference sequence). V was cut by 8 bases and J by 5 bases, with 18 bases left in between. In DNA form, the CDR3 reads TGTGCCAGCTGGATGATGACAGGTGCGACTGAAGCTTTCTTT. It is translated as CASWMMTGATEAFF.

In its sample, this clone was seen a few times. The chain joins TRBV12-5 to TRBJ2-1; tentative D call: TRBD2 (7 bases). CDR1 is LGHNT and CDR2 is FRNRAP in the germline V gene. This CDR3 spans 15 amino acids. Trimming removed 6 bases at V and 7 bases at J, with 19 bases between. The DNA for the CDR3 is TGTGCTAGTGGGATGAGTGGGGGGGCGTGGAATGAGCAGTTCTTC. Translation gives CASGMSGGAWNEQFF.

This chain links TRBV19 with TRBJ2-5, with 8 bases lining up with TRBD1. This CDR3 region has 15 residues. The germline V gene encodes CDR1 LNHDA and CDR2 SQIVND (reference sequence). Losses at the gene ends were 5 bases for V and 1 base for J; bases not matched to a gene: 6. CDR3 in amino acids: CASSPRDRPQETQYF. The CDR3 region has the DNA TGTGCCAGTAGTCCTAGGGACAGGCCCCAAGAGACCCAGTACTTC.

The chain joins TRBV19 to TRBJ2-3; possibly TRBD1 for D (5 bases). The CDR3 has 16 amino acids. Looked up from germline, CDR1 is LNHDA and CDR2 is SQIVND (reference sequence). V lost 7 bases to trimming and J lost 0 bases, with 17 bases between them. The CDR3 protein is CASTNRGGYSTDTQYF. The CDR3 coding sequence is TGTGCCAGTACCAATAGGGGCGGATATAGCACAGATACGCAGTATTTT.

This clone showed up just once. The V and J genes are TRBV11-2 and TRBJ2-1, with TRBD2 matching 12 bases. Germline V CDR1 and CDR2: SGHAT, FQNNGV. Trimming cost V 6 bases and J 15 bases; bases outside gene matches: 9. CDR3 size: 13 residues. The CDR3 sequence: CASSSSGRARPFF. DNA for the CDR3: TGTGCCAGCAGTTCTAGCGGGAGGGCCAGACCGTTCTTC.

V gene TRBV10-2 combines with J gene TRBJ1-4, with 8 bases that match TRBD1. CDR3 length: 21 residues. Germline CDR1 and CDR2: WSHSY and SAAADI. V was clipped by 2 bases and J by 4 bases; unmatched bases: 21. CDR3 loop: CASSEPNLTGDTMQGNEKLFF. CDR3 DNA: TGCGCCAGCAGTGAGCCCAATTTGACAGGGGACACTATGCAAGGTAATGAAAAACTGTTTTTT.